Sequencing of this T cell receptor (beta chain) was carried out in a study of T cell responses to AZD1222 COVID-19 vaccine. With respect to this clone: Its specificity is unknown.

Using immunoSEQ multiplex PCR, the repertoire was profiled, and TCRdb retains in-frame clones only, with some absent. The table includes 140,000 or so clones, approximately 91% detected once. Regarding the study as a whole: The number of AZD1222 recipients seropositive at baseline was only five or six. Rises in breadth and depth of Spike-specific TCRs came after two AZD1222 doses.

The sequence was collected from an adult in good health. This sample comprised peripheral blood, obtained on day 0 of AZD1222 vaccination.

CDR3 protein: CASSDGTSVYGYTF. The CDR3 DNA follows: TGTGCCAGCAGTGACGGGACTTCAGTCTATGGCTACACCTTC. The chain has TRBV6-1 and TRBJ1-2, with D perhaps matching TRBD1 (5 bases). Germline V gene lookup returns CDR1 MNHNS and CDR2 SASEGT. This CDR3 spans 14 amino acids. Trimming left V 3 bases short and J 4 bases short, with 12 bases between.